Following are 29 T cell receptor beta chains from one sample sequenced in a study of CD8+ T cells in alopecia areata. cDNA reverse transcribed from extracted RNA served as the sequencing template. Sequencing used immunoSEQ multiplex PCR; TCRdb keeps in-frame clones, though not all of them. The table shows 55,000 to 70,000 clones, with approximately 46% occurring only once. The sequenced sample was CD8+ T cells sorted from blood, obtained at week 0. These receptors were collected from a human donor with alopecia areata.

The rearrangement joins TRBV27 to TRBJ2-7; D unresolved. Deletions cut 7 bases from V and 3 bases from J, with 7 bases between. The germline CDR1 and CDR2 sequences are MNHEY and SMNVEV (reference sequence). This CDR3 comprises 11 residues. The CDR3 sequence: CASTRGYEQYF. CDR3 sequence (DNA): TGTGCCAGCACCAGAGGCTACGAGCAGTACTTC.

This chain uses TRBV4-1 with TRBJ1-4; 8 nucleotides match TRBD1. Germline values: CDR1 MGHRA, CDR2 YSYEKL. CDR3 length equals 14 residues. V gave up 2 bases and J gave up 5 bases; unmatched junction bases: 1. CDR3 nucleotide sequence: TGCGCCAGCAGCCAATGGGACAGGAATGAAAAACTGTTTTTT. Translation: CASSQWDRNEKLFF.

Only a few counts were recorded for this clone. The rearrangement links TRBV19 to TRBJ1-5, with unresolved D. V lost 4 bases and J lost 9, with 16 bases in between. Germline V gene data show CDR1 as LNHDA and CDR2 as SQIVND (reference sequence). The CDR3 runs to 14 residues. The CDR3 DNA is TGTGCCAGTAGTAGGGGAGGTGAAAACTGGCCCCAGCATTTT. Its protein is CASSRGGENWPQHF.

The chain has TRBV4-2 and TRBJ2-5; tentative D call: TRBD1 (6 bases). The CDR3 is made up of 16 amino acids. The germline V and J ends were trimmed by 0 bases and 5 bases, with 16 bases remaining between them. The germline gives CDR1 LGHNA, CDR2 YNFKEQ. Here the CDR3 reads CASSQEGRGRGETQYF. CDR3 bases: TGTGCCAGCAGCCAAGAAGGCCGGGGAAGGGGGGAGACCCAGTACTTC.

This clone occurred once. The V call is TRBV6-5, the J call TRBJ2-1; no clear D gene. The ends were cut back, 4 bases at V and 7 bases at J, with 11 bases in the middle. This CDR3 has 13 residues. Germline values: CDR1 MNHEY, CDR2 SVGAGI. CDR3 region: CASSSSTQNEQFF. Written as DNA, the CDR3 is TGTGCCAGCAGTTCCTCGACCCAGAATGAGCAGTTCTTC.

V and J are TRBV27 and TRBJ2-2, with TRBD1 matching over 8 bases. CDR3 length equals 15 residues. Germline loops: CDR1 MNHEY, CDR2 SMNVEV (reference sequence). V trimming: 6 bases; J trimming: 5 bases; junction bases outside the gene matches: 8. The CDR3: CASSPRQGLTGELFF. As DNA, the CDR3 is TGTGCCAGCAGCCCTAGACAGGGGCTGACCGGGGAGCTGTTTTTT.

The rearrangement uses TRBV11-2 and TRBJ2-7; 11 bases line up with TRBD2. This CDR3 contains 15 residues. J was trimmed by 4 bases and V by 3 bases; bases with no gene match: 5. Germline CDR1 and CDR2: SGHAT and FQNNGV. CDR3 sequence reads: CASSFSGRANYEQYF. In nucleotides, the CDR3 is TGTGCCAGCAGCTTTAGCGGGAGGGCTAATTACGAGCAGTACTTC.

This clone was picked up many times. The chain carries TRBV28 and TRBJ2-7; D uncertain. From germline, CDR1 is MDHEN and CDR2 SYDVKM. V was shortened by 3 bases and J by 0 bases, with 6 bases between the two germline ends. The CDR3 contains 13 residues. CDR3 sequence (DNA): TGTGCCAGCAGTTTTGGCAGCTCCTACGAGCAGTACTTC. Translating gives CASSFGSSYEQYF.

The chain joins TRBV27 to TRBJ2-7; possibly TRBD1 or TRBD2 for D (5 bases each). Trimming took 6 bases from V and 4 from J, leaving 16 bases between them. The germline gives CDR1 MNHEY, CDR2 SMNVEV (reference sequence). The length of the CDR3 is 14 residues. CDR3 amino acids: CASRRLGPSYEQYF. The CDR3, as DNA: TGTGCCAGCAGACGCCTGGGACCATCTTACGAGCAGTACTTC.

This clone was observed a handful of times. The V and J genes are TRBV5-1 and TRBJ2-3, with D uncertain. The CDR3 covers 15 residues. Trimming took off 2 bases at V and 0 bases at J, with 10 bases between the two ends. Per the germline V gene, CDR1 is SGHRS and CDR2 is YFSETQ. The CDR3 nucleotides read TGCGCCAGCAGCTTAGGAGCCCCTAGCACAGATACGCAGTATTTT. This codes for CASSLGAPSTDTQYF.

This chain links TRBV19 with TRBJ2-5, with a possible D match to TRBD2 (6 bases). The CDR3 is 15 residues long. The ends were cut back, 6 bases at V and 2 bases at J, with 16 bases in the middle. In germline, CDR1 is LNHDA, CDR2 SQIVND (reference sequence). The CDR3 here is CASSRTGTVQETQYF. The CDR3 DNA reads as TGTGCCAGTAGCCGAACCGGGACTGTACAAGAGACCCAGTACTTC.

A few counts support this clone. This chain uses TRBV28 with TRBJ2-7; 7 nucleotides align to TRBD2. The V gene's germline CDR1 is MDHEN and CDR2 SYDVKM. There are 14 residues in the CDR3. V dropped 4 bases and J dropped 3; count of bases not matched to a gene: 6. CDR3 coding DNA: TGTGCCAGCAGTTGGCCCGGGACTAACTACGAGCAGTACTTC. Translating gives CASSWPGTNYEQYF.

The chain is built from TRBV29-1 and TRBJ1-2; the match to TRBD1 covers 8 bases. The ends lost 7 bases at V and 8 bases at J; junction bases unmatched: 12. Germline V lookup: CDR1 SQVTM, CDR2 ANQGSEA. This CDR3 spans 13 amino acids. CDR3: CSATPTGERGYTF. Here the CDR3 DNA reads TGCAGCGCCACCCCGACAGGGGAAAGGGGCTACACCTTC. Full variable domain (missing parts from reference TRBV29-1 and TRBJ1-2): SAVISQKPSRDICQRGTSLTIQCQVDSQVTMMFWYRQQPGQSLTLIATANQGSEATYESGFVIDKFPISRPNLTFSTLTVSNMSPEDSSIYLCSATPTGERGYTFGSGTRLTVV.

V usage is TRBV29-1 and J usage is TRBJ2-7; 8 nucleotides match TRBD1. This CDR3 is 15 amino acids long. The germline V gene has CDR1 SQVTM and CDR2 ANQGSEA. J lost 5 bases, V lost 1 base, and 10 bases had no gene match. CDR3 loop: CSVEGVLDRVNEQYF. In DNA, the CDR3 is TGCAGCGTTGAAGGTGTTTTGGACAGGGTCAACGAGCAGTACTTC.

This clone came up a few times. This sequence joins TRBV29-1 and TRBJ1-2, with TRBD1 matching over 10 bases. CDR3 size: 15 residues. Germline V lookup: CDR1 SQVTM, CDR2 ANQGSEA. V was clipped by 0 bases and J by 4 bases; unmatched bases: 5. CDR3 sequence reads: CSVEEGTGVGYGYTF. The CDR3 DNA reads TGCAGCGTTGAAGAGGGGACAGGGGTTGGCTATGGCTACACCTTC.

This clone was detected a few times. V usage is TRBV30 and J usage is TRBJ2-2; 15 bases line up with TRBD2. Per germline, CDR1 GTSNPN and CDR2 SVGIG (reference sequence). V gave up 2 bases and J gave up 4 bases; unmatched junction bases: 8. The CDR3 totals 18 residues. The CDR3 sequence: CAWSLGTSGRSSTGELFF. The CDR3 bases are TGTGCCTGGAGTTTGGGGACTAGCGGGAGGAGCTCCACCGGGGAGCTGTTTTTT.

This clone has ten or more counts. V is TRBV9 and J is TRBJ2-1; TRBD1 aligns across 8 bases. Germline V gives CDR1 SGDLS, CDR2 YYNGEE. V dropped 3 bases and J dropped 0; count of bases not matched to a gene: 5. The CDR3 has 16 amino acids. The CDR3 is CASSGWTGSSYNEQFF. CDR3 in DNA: TGTGCCAGCAGCGGATGGACAGGGAGCTCCTACAATGAGCAGTTCTTC.

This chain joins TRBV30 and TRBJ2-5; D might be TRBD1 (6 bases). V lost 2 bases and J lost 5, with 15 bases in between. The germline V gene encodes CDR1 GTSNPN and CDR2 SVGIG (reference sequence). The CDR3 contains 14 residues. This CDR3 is CAWSSTGRGETQYF. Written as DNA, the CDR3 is TGTGCCTGGAGTTCAACAGGGCGTGGGGAGACCCAGTACTTC.

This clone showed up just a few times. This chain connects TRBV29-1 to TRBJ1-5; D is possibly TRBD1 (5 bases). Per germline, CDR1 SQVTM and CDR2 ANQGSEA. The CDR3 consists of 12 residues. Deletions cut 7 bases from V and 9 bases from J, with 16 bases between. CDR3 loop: CSGGDGVGPQHF. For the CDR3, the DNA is TGCAGCGGGGGGGACGGTGTTGGGCCCCAGCATTTT.

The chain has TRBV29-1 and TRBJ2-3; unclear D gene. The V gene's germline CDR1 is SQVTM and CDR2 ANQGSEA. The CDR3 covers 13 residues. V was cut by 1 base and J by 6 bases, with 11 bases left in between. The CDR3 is CSVEVRIPDTQYF. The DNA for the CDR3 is TGCAGCGTTGAAGTCCGGATTCCGGATACGCAGTATTTT.

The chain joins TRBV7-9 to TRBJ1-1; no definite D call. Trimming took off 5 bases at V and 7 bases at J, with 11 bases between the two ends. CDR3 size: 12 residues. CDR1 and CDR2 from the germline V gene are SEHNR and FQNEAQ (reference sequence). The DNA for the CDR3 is TGTGCCAGCAGCCGACCAAGCTATGAAGCTTTCTTT. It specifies CASSRPSYEAFF.

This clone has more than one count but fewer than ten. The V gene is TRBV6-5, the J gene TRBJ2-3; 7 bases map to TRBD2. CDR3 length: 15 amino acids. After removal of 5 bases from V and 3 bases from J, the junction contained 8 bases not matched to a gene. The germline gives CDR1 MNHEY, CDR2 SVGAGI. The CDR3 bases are TGTGCCAGCAGTGGGTCGACTAGCCTGACAGATACGCAGTATTTT. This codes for CASSGSTSLTDTQYF.

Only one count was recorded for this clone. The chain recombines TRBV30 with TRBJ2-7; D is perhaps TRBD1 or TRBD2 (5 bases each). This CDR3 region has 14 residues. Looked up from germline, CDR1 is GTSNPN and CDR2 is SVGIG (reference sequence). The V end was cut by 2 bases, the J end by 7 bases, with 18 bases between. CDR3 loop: CAWSRPGSWGEQYF. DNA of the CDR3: TGTGCCTGGAGTCGTCCGGGCTCATGGGGGGAGCAGTACTTC.

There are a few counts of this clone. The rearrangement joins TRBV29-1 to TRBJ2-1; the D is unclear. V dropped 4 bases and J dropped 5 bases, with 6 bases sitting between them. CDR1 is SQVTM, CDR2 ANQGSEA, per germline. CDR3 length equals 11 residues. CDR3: CSVASNNEQFF. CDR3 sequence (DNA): TGCAGCGTTGCCAGTAACAATGAGCAGTTCTTC.

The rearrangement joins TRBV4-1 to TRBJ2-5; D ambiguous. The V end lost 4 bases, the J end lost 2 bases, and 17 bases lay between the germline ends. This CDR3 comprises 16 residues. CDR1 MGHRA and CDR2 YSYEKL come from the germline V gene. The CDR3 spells CASSRETVGRQETQYF. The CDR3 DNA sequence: TGCGCCAGCAGCCGAGAAACGGTCGGAAGACAAGAGACCCAGTACTTC.

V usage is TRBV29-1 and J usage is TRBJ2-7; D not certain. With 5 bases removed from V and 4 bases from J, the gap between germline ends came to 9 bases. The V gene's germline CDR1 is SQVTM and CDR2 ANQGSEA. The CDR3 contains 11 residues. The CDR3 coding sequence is TGCAGCGTTACCGACAAGTACGAGCAGTACTTC. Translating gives CSVTDKYEQYF.

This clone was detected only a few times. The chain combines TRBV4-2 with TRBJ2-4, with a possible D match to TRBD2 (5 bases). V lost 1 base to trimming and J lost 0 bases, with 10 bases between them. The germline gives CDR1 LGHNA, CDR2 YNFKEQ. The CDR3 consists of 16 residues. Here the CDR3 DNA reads TGTGCCAGCAGCCAAGTGACGGGGTTAGCCAAAAACATTCAGTACTTC. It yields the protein CASSQVTGLAKNIQYF.

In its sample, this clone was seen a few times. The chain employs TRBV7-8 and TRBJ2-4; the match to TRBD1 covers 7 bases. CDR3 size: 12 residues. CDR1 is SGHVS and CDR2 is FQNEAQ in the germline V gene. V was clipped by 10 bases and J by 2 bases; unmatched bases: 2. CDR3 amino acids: CATRGTKNIQYF. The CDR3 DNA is TGTGCCACCAGGGGGACCAAAAACATTCAGTACTTC. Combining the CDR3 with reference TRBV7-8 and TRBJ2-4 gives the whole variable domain GAGVSQSPRYKVAKRGQDVALRCDPISGHVSLFWYQQALGQGPEFLTYFQNEAQLDKSGLPSDRFFAERPEGSVSTLKIQRTQQEDSAVYLCATRGTKNIQYFGAGTRLSVL.

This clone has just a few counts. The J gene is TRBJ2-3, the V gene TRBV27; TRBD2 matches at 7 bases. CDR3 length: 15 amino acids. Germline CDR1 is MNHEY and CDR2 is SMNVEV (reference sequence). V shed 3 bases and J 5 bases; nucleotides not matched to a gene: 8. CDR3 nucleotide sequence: TGTGCCAGCAGTTTCGGAACGGGAGGAATAGATACGCAGTATTTT. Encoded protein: CASSFGTGGIDTQYF.